The TCR beta chain under discussion was sequenced for a study of CD8 T cells in ankylosing spondylitis. Study results and caveats: Disease-linked clones displayed a CD8+ phenotype and appeared relatively rarely in peripheral blood.

This clonotype was seen repeatedly, ten times or more. Its specificity is not known. The V gene lost 0 bases and the J gene lost 2 bases, with 12 bases spanning the gap. Germline lookup yields CDR1 SGDLS and CDR2 YYNGEE. The CDR3 runs to 16 residues. TCRdb fed the 5' RACE reads into MiXCR, producing one record per CDR3 protein. The sample has around 13,000 distinct CDR3 sequences, over 2.5% seen once. J is TRBJ1-3 and V is TRBV9; D is uncertain. The material sequenced was blood, either unsorted or a sorted T cell fraction (not recorded which). The TCR comes from a male donor with ankylosing spondylitis or in good health (not recorded which). Written as DNA, the CDR3 is TGTGCCAGCAGCGTAGCTGGCGGGTTGACTGGAAACACCATATATTTT. The encoded protein is CASSVAGGLTGNTIYF.